The next 2 T cell receptor beta chains were all read from a single sample in a study of T cells after yellow fever vaccination. TCRdb independently ran MiXCR on the 5' RACE reads; one entry per CDR3 protein. The sample yields 150,000 to 200,000 distinct CDR3 sequences, 11% seen once. Sequenced material: CD8+ T cells sorted from PBMCs, taken 15 days after the yellow fever booster vaccination. The receptor set was obtained from a young man who received the YFV17D yellow fever vaccine.

This clonotype was counted only a few times. The chain links TRBV5-6 to TRBJ2-2; D not certain. Per the germline V gene, CDR1 is SGHDT and CDR2 is YYEEEE. Trimming cost V 3 bases and J 10 bases, with 7 bases left between them. This CDR3 spans 11 amino acids. The CDR3 protein is CASSWGVELFF. CDR3 DNA sequence: TGTGCCAGCAGCTGGGGTGTGGAGCTGTTTTTT.

This chain connects TRBV9 to TRBJ2-7; possibly TRBD1 for D (7 bases). Germline V gives CDR1 SGDLS, CDR2 YYNGEE. The CDR3 has 14 amino acids. The ends were cut back, 6 bases at V and 6 bases at J, with 19 bases in the middle. The CDR3 here is CASTPSGGQSEQYF. CDR3 in DNA: TGTGCCAGCACGCCATCAGGGGGGCAGAGCGAGCAGTACTTC.